The 26 T cell receptor beta chains in this list originate from one sample, sequenced in a study of Graves' ophthalmopathy and Graves' hyperthyroidism. Researchers took RNA transcripts and amplified TCR beta CDR3 regions from them. The first round was an RT-PCR with HTBI primers, and the second round was a multiplex PCR. TCRdb analysed the multiplex PCR reads with MiXCR anew, one entry per CDR3 protein. The sample has 200,000 to 250,000 distinct CDR3 sequences, about 22% seen once. Sequencing was carried out using peripheral blood. The source is a woman aged 50 to 65 with Graves' ophthalmopathy.

This clonotype came up many times. The chain uses TRBV14 and TRBJ2-5, with D unresolved. The germline V gene encodes CDR1 SGHDN and CDR2 FVKESK. V was trimmed by 0 bases and J by 0 bases, leaving 2 bases between them. The CDR3 has 13 amino acids. CDR3 nucleotides: TGTGCCAGCAGCCAAGATTACCAAGAGACCCAGTACTTC. Translation: CASSQDYQETQYF.

This clonotype occurred many times. V is TRBV6-4 and J is TRBJ1-1; no clear D. The CDR3 covers 16 residues. The germline V gene encodes CDR1 MRHNA and CDR2 SNTAGT. V lost 0 bases and J lost 4, with 15 bases in between. CDR3 nucleotide sequence: TGTGCCAGCAGTGACTCCCTCGACCTCTGGGGCACTGAAGCTTTCTTT. Residues: CASSDSLDLWGTEAFF.

In this sample, this clonotype turned up many times. The chain recombines TRBV6-1 with TRBJ1-2; D is undetermined. The CDR3 consists of 14 residues. In germline, CDR1 is MNHNS, CDR2 SASEGT. V was clipped by 0 bases and J by 4 bases, with 9 bases between them. This CDR3 is CASSEAQMSYGYTF. In DNA, the CDR3 is TGTGCCAGCAGTGAAGCGCAGATGAGCTATGGCTACACCTTC.

This chain connects TRBV24-1 to TRBJ2-2, with TRBD1 as a possible D gene (6 bases). V lost 3 bases to trimming and J lost 1 base, with 17 bases between them. The CDR3 runs to 18 residues. Germline CDR1 KGHDR, CDR2 SFDVKD. Here the CDR3 DNA reads TGTGCCACCAGTGATCCTCAGGGGCCCTCCTTGAACACCGGGGAGCTGTTTTTT. Amino acids: CATSDPQGPSLNTGELFF.

Many counts were recorded for this clonotype. This rearrangement joins TRBV6-1 to TRBJ2-7, with 9 bases that match TRBD2. CDR1 MNHNS and CDR2 SASEGT come from the germline V gene. The trim removed 6 bases at V and 2 bases at J, leaving 8 bases unmatched. This CDR3 has 15 amino acids. CDR3: CASRKGLAGAYEQYF. CDR3 coding DNA: TGTGCCAGCAGAAAGGGACTAGCTGGGGCCTACGAGCAGTACTTC.

This clonotype has at least ten counts. The CDR3 region has the DNA TGTGCCAGCAGTGTGGGGGGCTGGAACACTGAAGCTTTCTTT. Its protein product is CASSVGGWNTEAFF. The chain carries TRBV12-3 or TRBV12-4 and TRBJ1-1; tentative D call: TRBD1 (6 bases). The length of the CDR3 is 14 residues. Trimming took off 5 bases at V and 1 base at J, with 11 bases between the two ends.

This clonotype was counted at least ten times. The chain uses TRBV5-1 and TRBJ2-7; D remains ambiguous. Germline V lookup: CDR1 SGHRS, CDR2 YFSETQ. The length of the CDR3 is 11 residues. V shed 2 bases and J shed 5 bases, with 5 bases lying between them. The CDR3, as DNA: TGCGCCAGCAGCTTTGATAACGAGCAGTACTTC. Translated, it gives CASSFDNEQYF.

This clonotype was found many times. The chain uses TRBV6-5 and TRBJ1-2; D is possibly TRBD1 (6 bases). Trimming cost V 4 bases and J 4 bases, with 13 bases left between them. The CDR3 runs to 14 residues. CDR1 and CDR2 from the germline V gene are MNHEY and SVGAGI. Here the CDR3 DNA reads TGTGCCAGCAGTTCCGCAAGACAGGCCTATGGCTACACCTTC. Encoded protein: CASSSARQAYGYTF.

This clonotype was recorded at least ten times. J is TRBJ2-5 and V is TRBV12-3 or TRBV12-4, with D tentatively TRBD2 (5 bases). The CDR3 runs to 16 residues. Trimming pared 3 bases from V and 4 bases from J, leaving 18 bases between. In DNA, the CDR3 is TGTGCCAGCAGTTTCCGCCTTGCAGCGGTAACAGAGACCCAGTACTTC. It specifies CASSFRLAAVTETQYF.

This chain uses TRBV30 with TRBJ2-5; 8 positions match TRBD1. Germline V gene lookup returns CDR1 GTSNPN and CDR2 SVGIG (reference sequence). The length of the CDR3 is 15 residues. Losses at the gene ends were 5 bases for V and 8 bases for J; bases not matched to a gene: 16. Written as DNA, the CDR3 is TGTGCCTGGGATACAGACAGGGGCGCGAGGGGAACCCAGTACTTC. Translating it yields CAWDTDRGARGTQYF. Filled out from reference TRBV30 and TRBJ2-5, the complete variable domain reads SQTIHQWPATLVQPVGSPLSLECTVEGTSNPNLYWYRQAAGRGLQLLFYSVGIGQISSEVPQNLSASRPQDRQFILSSKKLLLSDSGFYLCAWDTDRGARGTQYFGPGTRLLVL.

This clonotype showed up many times. V gene TRBV28 combines with J gene TRBJ2-7; TRBD1 matches at 10 bases. The germline gives CDR1 MDHEN, CDR2 SYDVKM. The CDR3 is 16 amino acids. The trim removed 6 bases at V and 2 bases at J, leaving 10 bases unmatched. As DNA, the CDR3 is TGTGCCAGCAGCTCCATGGGACAGGGGCTGCCCTACGAGCAGTACTTC. It codes for CASSSMGQGLPYEQYF. The full variable domain, completed using reference TRBV28 and TRBJ2-7, is DVKVTQSSRYLVKRTGEKVFLECVQDMDHENMFWYRQDPGLGLRLIYFSYDVKMKEKGDIPEGYSVSREKKERFSLILESASTNQTSMYLCASSSMGQGLPYEQYFGPGTRLTVT.

The chain has TRBV24-1 and TRBJ1-6; no reliable D call. Trimming left V 0 bases short and J 0 bases short, with 8 bases between. Germline CDR1 KGHDR, CDR2 SFDVKD. The CDR3 has 17 residues. Here the CDR3 reads CATSDLGVRSYNSPLHF. For the CDR3, the DNA is TGTGCCACCAGTGATTTGGGGGTACGCTCCTATAATTCACCCCTCCACTTT.

This clonotype was counted many times. The V and J genes are TRBV20-1 and TRBJ1-6; 10 nucleotides align to TRBD1. Trimming cost V 4 bases and J 10 bases; bases outside gene matches: 13. Germline-derived CDR1 and CDR2 are DFQATT and SNEGSKA (reference sequence). This CDR3 spans 16 amino acids. CDR3 DNA sequence: TGCAGTGCTATGAACCGGGACAGGGGATTTCGGTCACCCCTCCACTTT. It specifies CSAMNRDRGFRSPLHF.

The V and J genes are TRBV5-1 and TRBJ2-3; D perhaps matches TRBD2 (6 bases). This CDR3 is built from 16 residues. The V end was cut by 0 bases, the J end by 4 bases, with 15 bases between. Looked up from germline, CDR1 is SGHRS and CDR2 is YFSETQ. The chain's CDR3 is CASSLASGLDADTQYF. The CDR3 DNA reads as TGCGCCAGCAGCTTGGCTTCGGGACTGGACGCAGATACGCAGTATTTT.

A remark on this clonotype: This could be a read error, since a much larger clone is one nucleotide away. This rearrangement joins TRBV5-6 to TRBJ2-7; D gene uncertain. The CDR3 length is 14 residues. V shed 2 bases and J shed 6 bases, with 15 bases lying between them. The germline V gene has CDR1 SGHDT and CDR2 YYEEEE. CDR3 in DNA: TGTGCCAGCAGCTTTTGCGGTGCACTCTCCGAGCAGTACTTC. Protein product: CASSFCGALSEQYF. Full variable domain (missing parts from reference TRBV5-6 and TRBJ2-7): DAGVTQSPTHLIKTRGQQVTLRCSPKSGHDTVSWYQQALGQGPQFIFQYYEEEERQRGNFPDRFSGHQFPNYSSELNVNALLLGDSALYLCASSFCGALSEQYFGPGTRLTVT.

Ten or more counts support this clonotype. The chain couples TRBV14 to TRBJ2-2; tentatively, D is TRBD1 or TRBD2 (5 bases each). CDR1 SGHDN and CDR2 FVKESK come from the germline V gene. V was shortened by 3 bases and J by 5 bases, with 7 bases between the two germline ends. The CDR3 has 13 amino acids. The CDR3 loop reads CASSQGRTGELFF. The CDR3 coding sequence is TGTGCCAGCAGCCAGGGACGGACCGGGGAGCTGTTTTTT.

The sample holds many counts of this clonotype. CDR3: CASSEMVGQPQHF. DNA of the CDR3: TGTGCCAGCAGTGAAATGGTGGGTCAGCCCCAGCATTTT. The chain links TRBV6-1 to TRBJ1-5, with D hard to call. Germline CDR1 reads MNHNS; CDR2 reads SASEGT. The CDR3 is made up of 13 amino acids. V lost 2 bases and J lost 6, with 8 bases in between.

The chain carries TRBV6-2 or TRBV6-3 and TRBJ1-6; 8 bases are a match to TRBD1. V gave up 2 bases and J gave up 7 bases; unmatched junction bases: 10. The CDR3 length is 17 residues. Per germline, CDR1 MNHEY and CDR2 SVGEGT. The CDR3 DNA follows: TGTGCCAGCAGTTACACCACTGGGACAGGAGGAAATTCACCCCTCCACTTT. Amino acids: CASSYTTGTGGNSPLHF.

This chain's CDR3 is CASSFTRTSGRVDTGELFF. CDR3 in DNA: TGTGCCAGCAGCTTCACTAGGACTAGCGGGAGGGTGGACACCGGGGAGCTGTTTTTT. V and J are TRBV7-3 and TRBJ2-2; TRBD2 matches 15 bases. Per germline, CDR1 SGHTA and CDR2 FQGTGA. Trimming took 3 bases from V and 3 from J; bases not matched to a gene: 8. The length of the CDR3 is 19 residues.

This clonotype was counted many times. The chain joins TRBV2 to TRBJ1-5; 10 nucleotides agree with TRBD1. The CDR3 runs to 15 residues. The V gene's germline CDR1 is SNHLY and CDR2 FYNNEI. V was pared by 6 bases and J by 4 bases, with 6 bases of the junction left unmatched. This CDR3 is CASRTPGQGNQPQHF. The CDR3 region has the DNA TGTGCCAGCAGGACCCCGGGACAGGGGAATCAGCCCCAGCATTTT. Based on the CDR3 plus reference TRBV2 and TRBJ1-5, the full variable domain is EPEVTQTPSHQVTQMGQEVILRCVPISNHLYFYWYRQILGQKVEFLVSFYNNEISEKSEIFDDQFSVERPDGSNFTLKIRSTKLEDSAMYFCASRTPGQGNQPQHFGDGTRLSIL.

This clonotype was counted at least ten times. The V call is TRBV2, the J call TRBJ2-7, with a tentative D call TRBD2 (5 bases). Trimming took off 7 bases at V and 6 bases at J, with 19 bases between the two ends. The length of the CDR3 is 14 residues. Germline-derived CDR1 and CDR2 are SNHLY and FYNNEI. CDR3 coding DNA: TGTGCCAGCACAACTAGAGGCGGCCTCGGCGAGCAGTACTTC. This gives the protein CASTTRGGLGEQYF.

The sample holds many counts of this clonotype. This chain links TRBV20-1 with TRBJ2-7; the match to TRBD2 covers 9 bases. Germline V gene lookup returns CDR1 DFQATT and CDR2 SNEGSKA (reference sequence). The CDR3 is 14 amino acids. V was clipped by 2 bases and J by 5 bases; unmatched bases: 7. The CDR3 here is CSARIAGAGDEQYF. As DNA, the CDR3 is TGCAGTGCTAGAATAGCGGGAGCCGGGGACGAGCAGTACTTC.

This clonotype appeared many times. The rearrangement joins TRBV9 to TRBJ2-3; TRBD2 agrees at 10 bases. Per germline, CDR1 SGDLS and CDR2 YYNGEE. The CDR3 is 15 amino acids. The V and J ends lost 5 bases and 4 bases, in that order; junction bases with no gene match: 7. The CDR3 DNA follows: TGTGCCAGCAGTCCTAGCGGGAGTCAGGCAGATACGCAGTATTTT. It encodes CASSPSGSQADTQYF.

This clonotype was observed a few times. Given a much more abundant clone one base away, this may be a read error. The chain uses TRBV11-2 and TRBJ1-5; no firm D call. Germline assignment: CDR1 SGHAT and CDR2 FQNNGV. There are 15 residues in the CDR3. The CDR3 spells CVSSLEGRSNQPQHF. The DNA of the CDR3 is TGTGTCAGCAGCTTAGAAGGCAGGTCGAATCAGCCCCAGCATTTT.

This clonotype was recorded a few times. The V call is TRBV12-3 or TRBV12-4, the J call TRBJ1-3; D possibly corresponds to TRBD1 (6 bases). This CDR3 is 15 amino acids long. The germline V and J ends were trimmed by 7 bases and 4 bases, with 17 bases remaining between them. The CDR3 DNA is TGTGCCAGCAATAGGGGGGCATTGGGAGGAAACACCATATATTTT. This encodes CASNRGALGGNTIYF.

This clonotype was recorded many times. The rearrangement uses TRBV29-1 and TRBJ2-7; D is undetermined. The CDR3 length is 11 residues. Germline V lookup: CDR1 SQVTM, CDR2 ANQGSEA. V was cut by 6 bases and J by 6 bases, with 12 bases left in between. CDR3 in DNA: TGCAGCGTGCTTCTCGGTATCGAGCAGTACTTC. This gives the protein CSVLLGIEQYF.